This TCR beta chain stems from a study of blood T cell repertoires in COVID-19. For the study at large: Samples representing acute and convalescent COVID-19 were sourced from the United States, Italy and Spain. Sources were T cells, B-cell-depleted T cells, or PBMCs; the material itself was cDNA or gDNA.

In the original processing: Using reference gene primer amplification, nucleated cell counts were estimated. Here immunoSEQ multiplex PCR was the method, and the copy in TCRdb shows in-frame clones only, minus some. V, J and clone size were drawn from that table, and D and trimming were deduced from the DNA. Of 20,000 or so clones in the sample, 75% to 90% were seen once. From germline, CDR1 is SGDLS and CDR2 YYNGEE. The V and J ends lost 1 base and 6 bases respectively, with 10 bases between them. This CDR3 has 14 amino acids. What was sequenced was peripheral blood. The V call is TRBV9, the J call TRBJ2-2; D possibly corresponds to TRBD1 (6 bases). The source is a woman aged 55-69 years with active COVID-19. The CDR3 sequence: CASSVSQGSGELFF. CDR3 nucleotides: TGTGCCAGCAGCGTAAGTCAGGGGTCCGGGGAGCTGTTTTTT.